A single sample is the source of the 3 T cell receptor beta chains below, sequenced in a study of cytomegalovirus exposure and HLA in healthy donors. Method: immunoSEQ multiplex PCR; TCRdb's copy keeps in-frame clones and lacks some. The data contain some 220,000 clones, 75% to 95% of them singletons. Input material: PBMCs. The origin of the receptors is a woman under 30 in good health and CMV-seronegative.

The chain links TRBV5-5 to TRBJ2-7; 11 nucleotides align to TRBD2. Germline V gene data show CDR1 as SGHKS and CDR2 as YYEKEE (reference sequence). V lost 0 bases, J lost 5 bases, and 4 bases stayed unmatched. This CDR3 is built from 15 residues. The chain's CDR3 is CASSLGVLAGDEQYF. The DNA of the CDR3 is TGTGCCAGCAGCTTGGGTGTACTAGCGGGAGACGAGCAGTACTTC.

This CDR3 reads CASSGGQGAAVAFF. In DNA form, the CDR3 reads TGTGCCAGCAGCGGAGGACAGGGGGCGGCCGTAGCTTTCTTT. The chain carries TRBV7-9 and TRBJ1-1; TRBD1 matches 11 bases. After removal of 5 bases from V and 10 bases from J, the junction contained 9 bases not matched to a gene. Germline loops: CDR1 SEHNR, CDR2 FQNEAQ (reference sequence). CDR3 length: 14 amino acids.

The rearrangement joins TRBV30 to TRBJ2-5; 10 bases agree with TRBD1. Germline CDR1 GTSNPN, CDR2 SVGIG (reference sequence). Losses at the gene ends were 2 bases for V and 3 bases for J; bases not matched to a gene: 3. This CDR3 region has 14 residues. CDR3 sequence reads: CAWSRGTGEETQYF. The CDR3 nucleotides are TGTGCCTGGAGTCGAGGGACAGGGGAAGAGACCCAGTACTTC.